This T cell receptor beta chain comes out of a study of CD8+CD57+ T cells in acquired aplastic anemia. Genomic DNA templated the TCR beta VDJ and CDR3 profiling. Each CDR3 protein is one row after TCRdb ran MiXCR on the reads. Of some 200,000 distinct CDR3 sequences in the sample, roughly 50% were seen once. This clonotype has ten or more counts. The CDR3 runs to 18 residues. V was pared by 6 bases and J by 3 bases, with 18 bases of the junction left unmatched. Germline V CDR1 and CDR2: MGHRA, YSYEKL. Individuals selected for sequencing had exhibited CD8+CD57+ cell expansion on flow cytometry. Material for sequencing was sorted CD4+, CD8+, or CD8+CD57+ T cells (not recorded which) from PBMCs. The chain is built from TRBV4-1 and TRBJ1-2; 8 nucleotides match TRBD1. The sequence derives from a human donor with aplastic anemia. Here the CDR3 reads CASSPNPDRVNLDYGYTF. The CDR3 DNA reads as TGCGCCAGCAGTCCTAATCCGGACAGGGTGAATCTGGACTATGGCTACACCTTC.